This entry concerns a single TCR beta chain. The specificity of this receptor is unknown. The input lacks base qualities; no much larger clone sits a single base away. These data are taken from a study of blood T cell repertoires in COVID-19 (dated by TCRdb to 2018 to 2020). About the investigation overall: Collaborator samples came from the United States, Italy and Spain and covered acute and convalescent phases of COVID-19. The prospective study material was composed of cDNA or gDNA derived from T cells, B-cell-depleted T cells, or PBMCs. The dataset comprised deeply sampled blood TCRbeta repertoires from subjects exposed to, actively infected with, or recovered from COVID-19. A freely available public database, intended as a resource for researchers studying the immune response to SARS-CoV-2, is where the repertoires were released. The samples were drawn from two sources: the first 160 participants of the ongoing ImmuneRACE study, and 1,000 to 1,500 subjects contributed by 6 global collaborators. Sample metadata almost always included a de-identified subject ID, COVID-19 status, age in years and sex. Where available, HLA class I and class II types were obtained from metadata supplied by the sample provider rather than from assay-based typing.

One collaborating source in Seattle enrolled patients during active infection and followed them longitudinally through the course of disease. Collaborating institutions collected whole blood in K2EDTA tubes following their own protocols. Collaborator samples were shipped for TCRbeta analysis as frozen whole blood, isolated PBMCs, or DNA extracted from either sample type. TCRbeta CDR3 regions were amplified from genomic DNA using the immunoSEQ Assay, a bias-controlled multiplex PCR. The authors' pipeline ran thus. Nucleated cell counts per sample were estimated from amplification of reference gene primers within the assay. To quantify the absolute abundance of each unique TCRbeta CDR3 rearrangement, sequence reads were collapsed and filtered. For each sample, productive Simpson clonality was calculated as the square root of Simpson's diversity index across productive rearrangements. The immuneACCESS repertoire file appears here via TCRdb, limited to in-frame rearrangements. These files lack a portion of the clones; in checked studies, under half of the deficit traces to unresolved V genes, and the cause of the others is not known. Clonal size and the V and J genes are those of that table, whereas D and trimming came from the DNA. Across this sample there are approximately 500,000 clones, with about 89% seen only once. The top ten clonotypes cover around 7.8% of the sample.

The paper's findings and limits, for the study overall: Clinical and demographic metadata were provided uncurated, with the amount varying by source and participant.

This sequence originates from a woman aged 45-60 years with COVID-19, enrolled during active disease. The sample consisted of peripheral blood.

The DNA sequence is as follows: TGTGCCAGCAGTTTTGGACAGGATACCTCCTACGAGCAGTACTTC. This encodes CASSFGQDTSYEQYF. Recombination joined TRBV9 with TRBJ2-7; a stretch of 7 junction bases matches TRBD1. Reading from cysteine to phenylalanine, the CDR3 counts 15 amino acids. The DNA shown is the 45-base CDR3, in frame from base 1. After removal of 5 bases from V and 0 bases from J, the junction retains 8 bases not matched to a gene. The germline V gene specifies SGDLS as CDR1 and YYNGEE as CDR2.